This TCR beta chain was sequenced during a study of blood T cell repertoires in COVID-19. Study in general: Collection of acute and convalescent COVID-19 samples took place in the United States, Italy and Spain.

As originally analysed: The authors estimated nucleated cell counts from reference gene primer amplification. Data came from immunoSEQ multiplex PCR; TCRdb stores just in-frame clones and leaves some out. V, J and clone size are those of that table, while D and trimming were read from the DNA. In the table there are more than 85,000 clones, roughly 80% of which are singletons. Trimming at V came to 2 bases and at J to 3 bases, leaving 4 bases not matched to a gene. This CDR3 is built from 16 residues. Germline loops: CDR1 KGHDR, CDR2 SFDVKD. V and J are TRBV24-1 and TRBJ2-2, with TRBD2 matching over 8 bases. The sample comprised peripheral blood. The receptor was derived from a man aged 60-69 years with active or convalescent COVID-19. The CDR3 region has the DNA TGTGCCACCAGTGATTGGTATAGCGGGGACACCGGGGAGCTGTTTTTT. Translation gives CATSDWYSGDTGELFF.